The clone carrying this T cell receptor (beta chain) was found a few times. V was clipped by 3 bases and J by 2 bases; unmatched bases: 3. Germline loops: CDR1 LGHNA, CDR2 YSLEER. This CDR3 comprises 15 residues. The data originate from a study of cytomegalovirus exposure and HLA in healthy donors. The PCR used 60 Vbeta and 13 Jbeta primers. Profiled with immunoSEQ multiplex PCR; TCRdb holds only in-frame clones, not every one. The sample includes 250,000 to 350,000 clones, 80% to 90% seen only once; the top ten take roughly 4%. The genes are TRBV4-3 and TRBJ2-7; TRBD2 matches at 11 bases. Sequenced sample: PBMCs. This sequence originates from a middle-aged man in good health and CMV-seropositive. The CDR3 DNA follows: TGCGCCAGCAGCCAGGGACTAGCGGAAGCCTACGAGCAGTACTTC. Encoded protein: CASSQGLAEAYEQYF.